This TCR beta chain appears in the sequencing data of a study of T cells in Graves' hyperthyroidism and ophthalmopathy. Study information: Peripheral blood collection took place at initial diagnosis, before any treatment.

Findings and limits, study-wide: The model's output predicted ophthalmopathy at a median of roughly 6.9 months prior to onset. Ophthalmopathy cases were set apart from stable hyperthyroidism by a 13 V-J model.

The source material, RNA transcripts, was used to amplify TCR beta CDR3 regions. HTBI primers were employed in a first-round RT-PCR of the TCR CDR3. From the multiplex PCR reads, TCRdb called clonotypes with MiXCR, one entry per CDR3 protein. The repertoire holds about 380,000 distinct CDR3 sequences, with roughly 18% as singletons. The CDR3 has 12 residues. CDR1 is DFQATT, CDR2 SNEGSKA, per germline (reference sequence). The V and J ends lost 5 bases and 4 bases respectively, with 12 bases between them. This clonotype was seen many times. Its antigen remains unidentified. Ophthalmopathy cases met thresholds of Clinical Activity Score at least 3, NOSPECS grade at least 4 and duration under 3 months.

This receptor was obtained from a young man with Graves' ophthalmopathy. Source material: blood. This sequence joins TRBV20-1 and TRBJ2-7; unclear D gene. CDR3 nucleotides: TGCAGTGCTCCATGGCAAAGTTACGAGCAGTACTTC. The encoded protein is CSAPWQSYEQYF.